This T cell receptor (beta chain) was recorded in a study of T-cell reconstitution after alpha-beta-depleted transplantation in children. This clonotype was found many times. The TCRbeta library incorporated unique molecular identifiers. TCRdb ran MiXCR on the PCR reads and lists one entry per CDR3 protein. The top ten clones hold roughly 20% of a sample with 90,000 to 120,000 distinct CDR3 sequences, approximately 6.4% of them seen once. The CDR3 loop spans 15 amino acids. Germline-derived CDR1 and CDR2 are MDHEN and SYDVKM. V lost 3 bases, J lost 4 bases, and 6 bases stayed unmatched. This chain joins TRBV28 and TRBJ2-5, with 9 bases identical to TRBD1. The sequence derives from a male patient between 2 and 10 years old who had a stem cell transplant for acute lymphoblastic leukemia, so the T cells may come from the graft donor. This sample comprised PBMCs, mostly from graft donor cells, obtained 360 days after TCRalphabeta/CD19-depleted stem cell transplant. In DNA form, the CDR3 reads TGTGCCAGCAGTTTTCAACAGGGGGCTGGAGAGACCCAGTACTTC. This gives the protein CASSFQQGAGETQYF.